The subject of this entry is one TCR beta chain. Cohort placement rested on clinical history that participants reported themselves. Participants classified as exposed had met a COVID-19 case within 2 weeks before study entry. The sample comes from a study of blood T cell repertoires in COVID-19. Study-level background: The study drew acute and convalescent COVID-19 samples from the United States, Italy and Spain.

Original analysis: Scientists estimated how many nucleated cells there were by amplifying reference gene primers. This table comes from immunoSEQ multiplex PCR, and its TCRdb copy is limited to in-frame clones, with some not included. Clone size and the V and J calls come from that table; the DNA yielded D and trimming. The sample holds 250,000 to 300,000 clones, roughly four fifths seen once. V lost 3 bases to trimming and J lost 7 bases, with 18 bases between them. Germline V lookup: CDR1 SGHVS, CDR2 FNYEAQ. The CDR3 is 16 residues long. This clonotype was obtained from a man aged 40-49 years who had been exposed to COVID-19. Sample: PBMCs or T cells enriched from blood (not recorded which). The chain uses TRBV7-6 and TRBJ2-2; possibly TRBD1 for D (6 bases). The DNA of the CDR3 is TGTGCCAGCAGCTTGATAGTACAGGGTGGTATCGGGGAGCTGTTTTTT. Its protein product is CASSLIVQGGIGELFF.